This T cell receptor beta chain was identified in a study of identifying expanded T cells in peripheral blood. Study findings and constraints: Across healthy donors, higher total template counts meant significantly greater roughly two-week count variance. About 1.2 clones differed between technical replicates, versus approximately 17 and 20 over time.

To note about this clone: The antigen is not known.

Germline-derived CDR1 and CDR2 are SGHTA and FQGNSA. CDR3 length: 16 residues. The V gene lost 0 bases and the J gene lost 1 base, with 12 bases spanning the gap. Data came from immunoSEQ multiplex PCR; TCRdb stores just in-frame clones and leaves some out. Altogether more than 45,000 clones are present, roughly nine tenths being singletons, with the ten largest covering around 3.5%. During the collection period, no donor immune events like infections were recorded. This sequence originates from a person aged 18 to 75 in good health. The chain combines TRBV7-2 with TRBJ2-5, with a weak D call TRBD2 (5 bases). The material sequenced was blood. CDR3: CASSLAASLGQETQYF. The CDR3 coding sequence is TGTGCCAGCAGCTTAGCGGCTAGCTTAGGCCAAGAGACCCAGTACTTC.